These 26 T cell receptor beta chains share one sample of origin, sequenced in a study of T-cell reconstitution after alpha-beta-depleted transplantation in children. Preparation of the TCRbeta library used unique molecular identifiers. TCRdb used MiXCR to reprocess the PCR reads, holding one entry per CDR3 protein. In the table there are hundreds of thousands of distinct CDR3 sequences, approximately 32% of which are singletons. The sequencing here drew on PBMCs from the stem cell graft donor, taken from the stem cell graft. The receptors were sampled from a human donor who donated a stem cell graft to a child with aplastic anemia.

The chain carries TRBV11-3 and TRBJ2-1; D might be TRBD2 (6 bases). This CDR3 is built from 15 residues. Germline loops: CDR1 SGHNT, CDR2 YENEEA. Trimming removed 2 bases from V and 4 bases from J, with 12 bases in between. The DNA of the CDR3 is TGTGCCAGCAGCTTAAGTGGGACTCTTTACAATGAGCAGTTCTTC. It codes for CASSLSGTLYNEQFF.

The chain combines TRBV7-2 with TRBJ1-2; 7 positions match TRBD1. The CDR3 runs 14 residues. The germline CDR1 and CDR2 sequences are SGHTA and FQGNSA. Trimming removed 5 bases from V and 6 bases from J; junction bases left unmatched: 9. CDR3: CASSVGTARNGYTF. For the CDR3, the DNA is TGTGCCAGCAGCGTTGGGACAGCCCGTAATGGCTACACCTTC.

The chain couples TRBV6-5 to TRBJ2-7, with no clear D. This CDR3 has 16 residues. Germline CDR1 and CDR2: MNHEY and SVGAGI. V dropped 4 bases and J dropped 5 bases, with 21 bases sitting between them. CDR3 protein: CASSSRLSPRVDEQYF. In DNA form, the CDR3 reads TGTGCCAGCAGTTCTCGACTCTCCCCTCGAGTCGACGAGCAGTACTTC.

This clonotype turned up a few times. The gene calls are TRBV9 and TRBJ1-1; D is unresolved. V was pared by 5 bases and J by 2 bases, with 13 bases between. The CDR3 extends over 14 amino acids. Looked up from germline, CDR1 is SGDLS and CDR2 is YYNGEE. CDR3 bases: TGTGCCAGCAGAAAAATAAAAGGTAACACTGAAGCTTTCTTT. It encodes CASRKIKGNTEAFF. The complete variable domain, with remaining parts taken from reference TRBV9 and TRBJ1-1, reads DSGVTQTPKHLITATGQRVTLRCSPRSGDLSVYWYQQSLDQGLQFLIQYYNGEERAKGNILERFSAQQFPDLHSELNLSSLELGDSALYFCASRKIKGNTEAFFGQGTRLTVV.

This clonotype was recorded at least ten times. The chain couples TRBV6-6 to TRBJ2-7, with 7 bases identical to TRBD1. This CDR3 has 14 amino acids. Germline V lookup: CDR1 MNHNY, CDR2 SVGAGI (reference sequence). The junction had 10 bases not matched to a gene; V was cut back by 7 bases and J by 4 bases. The CDR3 sequence is CASIGDRPFYEQYV. In nucleotides, the CDR3 is TGTGCCAGCATCGGGGACAGACCCTTTTACGAGCAGTACGTC.

There are a few counts of this clonotype. The gene calls are TRBV7-2 and TRBJ2-3, with 11 positions matching TRBD1. After removal of 6 bases from V and 7 bases from J, the junction contained 6 bases not matched to a gene. Germline V CDR1 and CDR2: SGHTA, FQGNSA. The CDR3 covers 14 residues. The CDR3 nucleotides are TGTGCCAGCAGAACTGGACAGGGGGCGCATACGCAGTATTTT. It codes for CASRTGQGAHTQYF.

This clonotype was observed a single time. The V gene is TRBV7-9, the J gene TRBJ1-5, with 7 bases that match TRBD1. This CDR3 spans 13 amino acids. Germline-derived CDR1 and CDR2 are SEHNR and FQNEAQ (reference sequence). Unmatched junction bases numbered 7, after V lost 5 bases and J lost 9 bases. The CDR3 bases are TGTGCCAGCAGCCGGGGGACAGCCCGGCCCCAGCATTTT. Translated: CASSRGTARPQHF.

The rearrangement links TRBV7-9 to TRBJ1-1; no definite D call. This CDR3 is 14 amino acids long. CDR1 SEHNR and CDR2 FQNEAQ come from the germline V gene (reference sequence). The ends were cut back, 3 bases at V and 4 bases at J, with 12 bases in the middle. Here the CDR3 reads CASSLTALGTEAFF. The CDR3 region has the DNA TGTGCCAGCAGCTTGACCGCCTTGGGCACTGAAGCTTTCTTT.

The chain is built from TRBV20-1 and TRBJ2-3; 9 nucleotides match TRBD2. This CDR3 comprises 14 residues. The V gene's germline CDR1 is DFQATT and CDR2 SNEGSKA (reference sequence). Trimming at V came to 5 bases and at J to 5 bases, leaving 8 bases not matched to a gene. The CDR3 DNA follows: TGCAGTGCTTCGACTAGCGGAAGTGAAGATACGCAGTATTTT. Its translation is CSASTSGSEDTQYF.

The rearrangement links TRBV6-5 to TRBJ2-3; D gene unclear. The CDR3 covers 11 residues. Per germline, CDR1 MNHEY and CDR2 SVGAGI. The V end lost 6 bases, the J end lost 4 bases, and 5 bases lay between the germline ends. As DNA, the CDR3 is TGTGCCAGCAGGTTTTCAGATACGCAGTATTTT. This sequence encodes CASRFSDTQYF.

In this sample, this clonotype turned up once. The rearrangement joins TRBV18 to TRBJ1-4; D gene unclear. V was clipped by 3 bases and J by 8 bases, with 19 bases between them. Germline assignment: CDR1 KGHSH and CDR2 LQKENI. This CDR3 is 16 amino acids long. As DNA, the CDR3 is TGTGCCAGCTCACCCTGGAGAAGGGAAGGTGACGAAAAACTGTTTTTT. Amino acids: CASSPWRREGDEKLFF.

The sample holds many counts of this clonotype. The rearrangement joins TRBV5-1 to TRBJ2-2; a possible D gene is TRBD2 (6 bases). The ends were cut back, 5 bases at V and 3 bases at J, with 26 bases in the middle. The CDR3 has 19 amino acids. CDR1 SGHRS and CDR2 YFSETQ come from the germline V gene. CDR3 in DNA: TGCGCCAGCAGTCGAGACCGGCCGTCCGGGAGCTTCGACACCGGGGAGCTGTTTTTT. It yields the protein CASSRDRPSGSFDTGELFF.

The V call is TRBV29-1, the J call TRBJ2-3; D remains unclear. The CDR3 covers 14 residues. Germline values: CDR1 SQVTM, CDR2 ANQGSEA. V lost 0 bases and J lost 1, with 8 bases in between. CDR3 sequence reads: CSVEENRGTDTQYF. The DNA for the CDR3 is TGCAGCGTTGAAGAGAATCGGGGCACAGATACGCAGTATTTT.

The chain has TRBV12-3 or TRBV12-4 and TRBJ2-3; no definite D call. The CDR3 length is 14 residues. V was trimmed by 2 bases and J by 8 bases, leaving 14 bases between them. The CDR3 nucleotides read TGTGCCAGCAGTTTAAACGACGGGTGGGGTACGCAGTATTTT. Translation: CASSLNDGWGTQYF.

The chain combines TRBV20-1 with TRBJ2-7; D could derive from TRBD1 or TRBD2 (5 bases each). Germline lookup yields CDR1 DFQATT and CDR2 SNEGSKA (reference sequence). The CDR3 sequence is 11 residues long. Deletions cut 1 base from V and 8 bases from J, with 9 bases between. The CDR3 bases are TGCAGTGCTAGAGTGGGGGTCAAGCAGTACTTC. Its protein product is CSARVGVKQYF.

The rearrangement links TRBV27 to TRBJ2-5; 9 positions agree with TRBD1. Looked up from germline, CDR1 is MNHEY and CDR2 is SMNVEV (reference sequence). The CDR3 length is 15 residues. Trimming took 0 bases from V and 4 from J; bases not matched to a gene: 3. Written as DNA, the CDR3 is TGTGCCAGCAGTTTATCGGGGACAGGGAGAGAGACCCAGTACTTC. This sequence encodes CASSLSGTGRETQYF.

This clonotype was recorded many times. The V and J genes are TRBV20-1 and TRBJ2-5; either TRBD1 or TRBD2 may fit D (5 bases each). CDR3 length: 12 residues. V was pared by 6 bases and J by 8 bases, with 16 bases between. The V gene's germline CDR1 is DFQATT and CDR2 SNEGSKA (reference sequence). The CDR3 DNA is TGCAGTGCCAAAGGGACGGGGTCAACCCAGTACTTC. This translates into CSAKGTGSTQYF.

The rearrangement uses TRBV27 and TRBJ1-1, with D unclear. V was pared by 3 bases and J by 1 base, with 12 bases between. The CDR3 is 15 amino acids. Per the germline V gene, CDR1 is MNHEY and CDR2 is SMNVEV (reference sequence). The CDR3 DNA sequence: TGTGCCAGCAGTTTCGATAGACGGAGGAACACTGAAGCTTTCTTT. It yields the protein CASSFDRRRNTEAFF.

This clonotype was seen a few times. This chain uses TRBV6-1 with TRBJ2-1; TRBD2 agrees at 7 bases. V lost 6 bases and J lost 1; bases outside the gene matches: 9. This CDR3 has 16 amino acids. In germline, CDR1 is MNHNS, CDR2 SASEGT. The CDR3 region is CASSRTGRASYNEQFF. In nucleotides, the CDR3 is TGTGCCAGCAGCCGGACGGGGAGGGCGTCCTACAATGAGCAGTTCTTC.

This clonotype was found a few times. The chain combines TRBV3-1 with TRBJ1-1; 10 nucleotides align to TRBD1. The V gene's germline CDR1 is LGHDT and CDR2 YNNKEL (reference sequence). The CDR3 loop spans 14 amino acids. V was clipped by 4 bases and J by 3 bases; unmatched bases: 2. In DNA form, the CDR3 reads TGTGCCAGCAGCCGGACAGGGGGGGACACTGAAGCTTTCTTT. This gives the protein CASSRTGGDTEAFF.

As DNA, the CDR3 is TGTGCCAGCAGCTTACTGACTAGCTCCTACGAGCAGTACTTC. Its protein product is CASSLLTSSYEQYF. The gene calls are TRBV7-9 and TRBJ2-7; perhaps TRBD2 as D (6 bases). This CDR3 spans 14 amino acids. V lost 2 bases and J 0 bases, leaving 8 bases between the germline ends. CDR1 SEHNR and CDR2 FQNEAQ come from the germline V gene (reference sequence).

V is TRBV5-1 and J is TRBJ2-1, with 10 nucleotides matching TRBD2. Germline V gene lookup returns CDR1 SGHRS and CDR2 YFSETQ. V lost 2 bases, J lost 3 bases, and 14 bases stayed unmatched. This CDR3 has 19 residues. CDR3 DNA sequence: TGCGCCAGCAGCTTTGGGCTAGCGGGAGAATCGGCCTACTACAATGAGCAGTTCTTC. As protein: CASSFGLAGESAYYNEQFF.

The chain employs TRBV7-9 and TRBJ2-3; 8 nucleotides line up with TRBD2. V was clipped by 1 base and J by 6 bases; unmatched bases: 9. The germline V gene encodes CDR1 SEHNR and CDR2 FQNEAQ (reference sequence). The CDR3 sequence is 16 residues long. The CDR3 loop is CASSLESGSPWDTQYF. CDR3 coding DNA: TGTGCCAGCAGCTTAGAGAGCGGGAGCCCTTGGGATACGCAGTATTTT.

This clonotype was picked up a small number of times. The rearrangement uses TRBV15 and TRBJ1-2, with 7 bases fitting TRBD1. V was clipped by 3 bases and J by 5 bases; unmatched bases: 3. Germline loops: CDR1 LNHNV, CDR2 YYDKDF (reference sequence). This CDR3 region has 13 residues. CDR3 amino acids: CATSRGQLYGYTF. Written as DNA, the CDR3 is TGTGCCACCAGCAGGGGACAGCTATATGGCTACACCTTC.

The sample holds a few counts of this clonotype. The chain links TRBV18 to TRBJ1-4; possible D gene TRBD1, 5 bases. V was trimmed by 6 bases and J by 8 bases, leaving 13 bases between them. This CDR3 contains 13 residues. Germline V CDR1 and CDR2: KGHSH, LQKENI. CDR3 nucleotide sequence: TGTGCCAGCTCCCGAGGACAAGAGGAAAAACTGTTTTTT. The encoded protein is CASSRGQEEKLFF. Looking up the rest from reference TRBV18 and TRBJ1-4 gives the full variable domain: NAGVMQNPRHLVRRRGQEARLRCSPMKGHSHVYWYRQLPEEGLKFMVYLQKENIIDESGMPKERFSAEFPKEGPSILRIQQVVRGDSAAYFCASSRGQEEKLFFGSGTQLSVL.

In this sample, this clonotype turned up a few times. J is TRBJ1-5 and V is TRBV20-1, with 11 bases that match TRBD1. The germline gives CDR1 DFQATT, CDR2 SNEGSKA (reference sequence). The CDR3 has 14 amino acids. V dropped 6 bases and J dropped 4; count of bases not matched to a gene: 5. CDR3 DNA: TGCAGTGCGACCGGACAGGGGGCAAATCAGCCCCAGCATTTT. Translated, it gives CSATGQGANQPQHF.